The text below deals with one TCR beta chain. This sample was included in a study of molecular identifiers for immune sequencing clone quantification. Using its own MiXCR run on the PCR reads, TCRdb lists one record per CDR3 protein. The sample shows about 640,000 distinct CDR3 sequences, less than 20% of them seen only once. This CDR3 is 14 amino acids long. CDR1 is MNHNS and CDR2 is SASEGT in the germline V gene. V lost 1 base and J lost 7, with 14 bases in between. Sequenced material: naive CD8+ T cells from blood, with Jurkat cell RNA spiked in. Subset here: FACS-sorted CD8+CD4-CCR7+CD45RA+ naive T cells. The chain links TRBV6-1 to TRBJ2-7; a possible D gene is TRBD1 (7 bases). This receptor was taken from a human donor in good health. Some libraries in this study had Jurkat cell RNA spiked in. CDR3 sequence: CASSEEVSGGEQYF. DNA of the CDR3: TGTGCCAGCAGTGAAGAGGTCTCAGGGGGGGAGCAGTACTTC.